The text below deals with one T cell receptor beta chain. Its antigen is as yet unknown. The data are from a study of STAT5B mutations in CD4+ large granular lymphocyte leukemia. Overall study findings and caveats: 8/27 top patient clones versus 2/35 control clones were TRBV06-family.

The CDR3 is 15 residues long. V shed 7 bases, J shed 0 bases, and the junction held 6 bases outside the gene matches. The germline CDR1 and CDR2 sequences are SGHAT and FQDESV (reference sequence). The repertoire was sequenced with immunoSEQ multiplex PCR; TCRdb's copy has only in-frame clones and lacks some. The sample holds about 33,000 clones, about 74% seen once. Sequences were obtained from CD4+ T cells from blood buffy coats. This clonotype was sampled from a human donor in good health. This chain connects TRBV11-1 to TRBJ2-3; 8 bases agree with TRBD1. CDR3 nucleotide sequence: TGTGCCAGCACCGAGAACAGGGGGAGCACAGATACGCAGTATTTT. Translating gives CASTENRGSTDTQYF.